The rows below give T cell receptor beta chains drawn from one sample of a study of Graves' ophthalmopathy and Graves' hyperthyroidism. TCRdb re-analysed the multiplex PCR reads in MiXCR, keeping a single row per CDR3 protein. The repertoire holds about 640,000 distinct CDR3 sequences, about 38% seen once, with over 2.5% in the top ten. Sequenced sample: peripheral blood. The source of these receptors is an adult man with Graves' ophthalmopathy. Both conserved end residues are part of each CDR3. The order of the fields is D gene, clone size, J gene, V gene, CDR3 protein, CDR3 DNA. The D gene is left open where the match is weak. Rows may omit the clone size; those that give it use once, few, many or a size class.

d_gene: TRBD2; abundance: many; j_gene: TRBJ2-7; v_gene: TRBV15; CDR3aa: CATSRDQTSGVVDF; CDR3nt: TGTGCCACCAGCAGAGATCAGACTAGCGGGGTTGTGGACTTC
d_gene: NA; abundance: few; j_gene: TRBJ2-5; v_gene: TRBV30; CDR3aa: CAWSVMGRETQYF; CDR3nt: TGTGCCTGGAGTGTAATGGGGAGAGAGACCCAGTACTTC
d_gene: NA; abundance: NA; j_gene: TRBJ1-5; v_gene: TRBV29-1; CDR3aa: CSVEREEGRGTYEHF; CDR3nt: TGCAGCGTTGAGCGGGAAGAGGGGCGGGGTACCTACGAGCATTTT
d_gene: NA; abundance: many; j_gene: TRBJ1-6; v_gene: TRBV9; CDR3aa: CASSVGGDSPLHF; CDR3nt: TGTGCCAGCAGCGTAGGAGGGGATTCACCCCTCCACTTT
d_gene: TRBD1; abundance: many; j_gene: TRBJ1-1; v_gene: TRBV19; CDR3aa: CASQGQGKIEAFF; CDR3nt: TGTGCCAGTCAGGGACAGGGCAAAATTGAAGCTTTCTTT
d_gene: NA; abundance: many; j_gene: TRBJ1-1; v_gene: TRBV10-3; CDR3aa: CASHRGGGTEAFF; CDR3nt: TGTGCCAGCCACCGAGGGGGTGGCACTGAAGCTTTCTTT
d_gene: NA; abundance: many; j_gene: TRBJ2-7; v_gene: TRBV24-1; CDR3aa: CATSDIGLAEQYF; CDR3nt: TGTGCCACCAGTGATATCGGGCTAGCGGAGCAGTACTTC
d_gene: NA; abundance: many; j_gene: TRBJ1-3; v_gene: TRBV12-3/TRBV12-4; CDR3aa: CASSLRISGNTIYF; CDR3nt: TGTGCCAGCAGCCTGAGGATATCTGGAAACACCATATATTTT
d_gene: NA; abundance: once; j_gene: TRBJ2-2; v_gene: TRBV7-8; CDR3aa: CASSSRRGRVHPGELFF; CDR3nt: TGTGCCAGCAGCTCCCGAAGGGGTCGGGTGCATCCCGGGGAGCTGTTTTTT
d_gene: TRBD2; abundance: NA; j_gene: TRBJ2-1; v_gene: TRBV7-9; CDR3aa: CASSLVGTSGREQFF; CDR3nt: TGTGCCAGCAGCTTAGTCGGGACTAGCGGGAGAGAGCAGTTCTTC
d_gene: NA; abundance: NA; j_gene: TRBJ2-5; v_gene: TRBV10-3; CDR3aa: CAIRTEGSNQPQYF; CDR3nt: TGTGCCATCAGGACTGAGGGGAGCAATCAGCCCCAGTACTTC
d_gene: NA; abundance: once; j_gene: TRBJ2-7; v_gene: TRBV10-3; CDR3aa: CASSLAVGGLSYEQYF; CDR3nt: TGTGCCAGCAGCTTGGCCGTGGGGGGACTCTCCTACGAGCAGTACTTC
d_gene: NA; abundance: many; j_gene: TRBJ2-7; v_gene: TRBV13; CDR3aa: CASSLGQGNVYEQYF; CDR3nt: TGTGCCAGCAGCTTAGGACAGGGCAATGTGTACGAGCAGTACTTC